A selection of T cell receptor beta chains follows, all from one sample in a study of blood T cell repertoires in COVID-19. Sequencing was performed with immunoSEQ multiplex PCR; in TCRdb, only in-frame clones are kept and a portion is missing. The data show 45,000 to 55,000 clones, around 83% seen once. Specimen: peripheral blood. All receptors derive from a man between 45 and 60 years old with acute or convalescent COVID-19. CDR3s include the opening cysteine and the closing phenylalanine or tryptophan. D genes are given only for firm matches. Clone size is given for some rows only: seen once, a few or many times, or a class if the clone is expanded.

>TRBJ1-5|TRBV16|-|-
CASSQWGGTYQPQHF
TGTGCCAGCAGCCAATGGGGGGGGACCTATCAGCCCCAGCATTTT
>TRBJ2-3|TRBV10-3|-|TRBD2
CAISEALGLAGPTDTQYF
TGTGCCATCAGTGAGGCTTTAGGACTAGCGGGGCCCACAGATACGCAGTATTTT
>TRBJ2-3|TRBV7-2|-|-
CASSLGARTLGDTQYF
TGTGCCAGCAGCTTGGGAGCGCGGACCTTGGGCGATACGCAGTATTTT
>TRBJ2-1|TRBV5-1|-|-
CASSLSFAGSGDEQFF
TGCGCCAGCAGCTTGTCCTTTGCGGGTTCGGGCGATGAGCAGTTCTTC
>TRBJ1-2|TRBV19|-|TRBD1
CASRAGGYGYTF
TGTGCCAGTAGGGCAGGGGGCTATGGCTACACCTTC
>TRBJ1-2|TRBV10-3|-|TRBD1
CAIRGTGASYGYTF
TGTGCCATCAGGGGGACAGGCGCTTCCTATGGCTACACCTTC
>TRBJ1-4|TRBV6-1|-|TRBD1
CASSNRGYNEKLFF
TGTGCCAGCAGTAACAGGGGCTATAATGAAAAACTGTTTTTT
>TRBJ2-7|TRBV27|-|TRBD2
CASSFKRGSYEQYF
TGTGCCAGCAGTTTCAAGCGGGGCTCCTACGAGCAGTACTTC
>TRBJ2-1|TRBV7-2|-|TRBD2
CASSLAHASGISYNEQFF
TGTGCCAGCAGCTTAGCGCATGCTAGCGGAATCTCCTACAATGAGCAGTTCTTC
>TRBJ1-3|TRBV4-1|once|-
CASSQARRLSGNTIYF
TGCGCCAGCAGCCAAGCCCGGCGGTTATCTGGAAACACCATATATTTT
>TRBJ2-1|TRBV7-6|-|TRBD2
CASSQWTSGISNEQFF
TGTGCCAGCAGCCAGTGGACTAGCGGGATAAGCAATGAGCAGTTCTTC
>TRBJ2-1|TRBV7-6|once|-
CASSLERGYNEQFF
TGTGCCAGCAGCTTAGAGCGAGGGTACAATGAGCAGTTCTTC
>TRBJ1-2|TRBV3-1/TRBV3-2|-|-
CASSRQGGYTF
TGTGCCAGCAGCCGGCAGGGAGGCTACACCTTC
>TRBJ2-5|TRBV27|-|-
CASSLSRGQETQYF
TGTGCCAGCAGTTTATCTAGGGGCCAAGAGACCCAGTACTTC
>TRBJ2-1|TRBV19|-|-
CASSITGVGLAGYNEQFF
TGTGCCAGTAGTATTACAGGGGTAGGTCTAGCGGGCTACAATGAGCAGTTCTTC
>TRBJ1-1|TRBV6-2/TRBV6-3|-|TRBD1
CASSYDRGRGLDTEAFF
TGTGCCAGCAGTTATGACAGGGGGAGAGGGTTGGACACTGAAGCTTTCTTT
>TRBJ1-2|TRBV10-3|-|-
CAINTGPNYGYTF
TGTGCCATCAACACAGGCCCCAACTATGGCTACACCTTC
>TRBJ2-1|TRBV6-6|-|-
CASSYFEGAYNEQFF
TGTGCCAGCAGTTACTTCGAGGGCGCCTACAATGAGCAGTTCTTC
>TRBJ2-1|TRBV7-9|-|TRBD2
CASSRGASGPSNEQFF
TGTGCCAGCAGCCGAGGGGCTAGCGGGCCCTCAAATGAGCAGTTCTTC
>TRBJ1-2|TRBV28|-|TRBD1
CASSSPGQGGGYTF
TGTGCCAGCAGTTCACCGGGACAGGGGGGAGGCTACACCTTC
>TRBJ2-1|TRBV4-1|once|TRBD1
CASSQGQGPYNEQFF
TGCGCCAGCAGCCAGGGACAGGGCCCCTACAATGAGCAGTTCTTC
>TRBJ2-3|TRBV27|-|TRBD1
CASRKPGQATDTQYF
TGTGCCAGCAGAAAACCCGGACAGGCCACAGATACGCAGTATTTT
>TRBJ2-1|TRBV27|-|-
CASSFSSYNEQFF
TGTGCCAGCAGTTTTAGCTCCTACAATGAGCAGTTCTTC
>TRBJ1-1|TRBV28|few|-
CASSLERELTEAFF
TGTGCCAGCAGTTTAGAAAGGGAGTTAACTGAAGCTTTCTTT
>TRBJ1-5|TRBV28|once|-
CASSLSTGKKPQHF
TGTGCCAGCAGTTTATCAACAGGGAAAAAGCCCCAGCATTTT
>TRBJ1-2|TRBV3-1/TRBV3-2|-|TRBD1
CASSQAGQDYGYTF
TGTGCCAGCAGCCAAGCAGGACAGGACTATGGCTACACCTTC
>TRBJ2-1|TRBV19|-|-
CASSIIFVTRGQYNEQFF
TGTGCCAGTAGTATTATCTTTGTGACTAGGGGGCAATACAATGAGCAGTTCTTC
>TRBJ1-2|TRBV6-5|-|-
CASRPGVNYGYTF
TGTGCCAGCAGGCCCGGGGTAAACTATGGCTACACCTTC
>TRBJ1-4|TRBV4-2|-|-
CASSQDQGREKLFF
TGTGCCAGCAGCCAAGATCAAGGGAGAGAAAAACTGTTTTTT
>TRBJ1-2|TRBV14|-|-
CASSQYRYYGYTF
TGTGCCAGCAGCCAGTACAGATACTATGGCTACACCTTC
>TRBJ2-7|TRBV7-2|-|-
CASSLDQRFEQYF
TGTGCCAGCAGCTTAGACCAGCGGTTCGAGCAGTACTTC
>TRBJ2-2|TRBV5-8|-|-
CASSLSLSVTGELFF
TGTGCCAGCAGCTTGAGTTTGAGCGTCACCGGGGAGCTGTTTTTT
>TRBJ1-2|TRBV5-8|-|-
CASSFRVGYGYTF
TGTGCCAGCAGCTTCAGGGTTGGCTATGGCTACACCTTC
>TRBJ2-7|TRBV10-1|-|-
CAFLVPTRPYEQYF
TGCGCCTTTCTCGTACCGACGAGGCCCTACGAGCAGTACTTC
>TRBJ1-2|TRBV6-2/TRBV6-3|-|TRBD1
CASSPTWWDSYGYTF
TGTGCCAGCAGCCCAACGTGGTGGGACAGTTATGGCTACACCTTC
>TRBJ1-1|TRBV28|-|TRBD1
CASRPLGQGEAFF
TGTGCCAGCAGACCACTCGGACAGGGTGAAGCTTTCTTT
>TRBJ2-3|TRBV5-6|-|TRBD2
CASSPTGTKPTF
TGTGCCAGCAGCCCTACCGGGACTAAGCCTACTTTT
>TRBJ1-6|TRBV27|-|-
CASSLRSPRDSPLHF
TGTGCCAGCAGTTTACGTTCCCCCCGGGATTCACCCCTCCACTTT
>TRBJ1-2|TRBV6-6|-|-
CASSSRGGYGYTF
TGTGCCAGCAGTAGTCGGGGTGGCTATGGCTACACCTTC
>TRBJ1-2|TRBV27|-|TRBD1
CASSNRGRREYGYTF
TGTGCCAGCAGTAACAGGGGGCGAAGAGAATATGGCTACACCTTC
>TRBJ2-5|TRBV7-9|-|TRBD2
CASSLSREGLARQETQYF
TGTGCCAGCAGCTTAAGCAGGGAGGGACTAGCGCGTCAAGAGACCCAGTACTTC
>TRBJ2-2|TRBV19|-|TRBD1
CASSWDSANTGELFF
TGTGCCAGTAGCTGGGACAGCGCGAACACCGGGGAGCTGTTTTTT
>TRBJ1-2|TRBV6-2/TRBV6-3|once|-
CASSYPIADEGYGYTF
TGTGCCAGCAGTTACCCCATAGCGGATGAAGGCTATGGCTACACCTTC
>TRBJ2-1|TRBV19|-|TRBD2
CASRPGREGYEQFF
TGTGCCAGTCGCCCCGGGCGGGAGGGCTATGAGCAGTTCTTC
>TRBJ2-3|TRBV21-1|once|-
CAIANREGTDTQYF
TGTGCCATAGCAAACAGGGAAGGCACAGATACGCAGTATTTT
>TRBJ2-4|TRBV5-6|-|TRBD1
CASSSLLRDRGDIQYF
TGTGCCAGCAGCTCCCTACTCCGGGACAGGGGGGACATTCAGTACTTC
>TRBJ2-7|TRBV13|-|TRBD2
CASSLGTSGRFYEQYF
TGTGCCAGCAGCTTAGGTACTAGCGGGAGGTTCTACGAGCAGTACTTC
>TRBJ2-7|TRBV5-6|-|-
CASSLVLGGEQYF
TGTGCCAGCAGCTTGGTGTTGGGGGGTGAGCAGTACTTC
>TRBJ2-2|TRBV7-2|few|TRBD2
CASSLRLAVTGELFF
TGTGCCAGCAGCTTAAGACTAGCGGTCACCGGGGAGCTGTTTTTT
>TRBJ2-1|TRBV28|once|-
CASSVTSSYNEQFF
TGTGCCAGCAGTGTAACCTCTAGTTACAATGAGCAGTTCTTC